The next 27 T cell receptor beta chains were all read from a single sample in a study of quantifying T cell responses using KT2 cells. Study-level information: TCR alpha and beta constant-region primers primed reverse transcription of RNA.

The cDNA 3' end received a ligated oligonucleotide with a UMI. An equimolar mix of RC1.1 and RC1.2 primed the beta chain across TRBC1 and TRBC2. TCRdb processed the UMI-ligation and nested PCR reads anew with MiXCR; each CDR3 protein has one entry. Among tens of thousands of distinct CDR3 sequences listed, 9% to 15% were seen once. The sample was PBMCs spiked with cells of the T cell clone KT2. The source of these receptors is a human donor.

CDR3 nucleotide sequence: TGTGCCAGCAGCTCCCTACAGGGACCAACTAATGAAAAACTGTTTTTT. This translates into CASSSLQGPTNEKLFF. V gene TRBV27 combines with J gene TRBJ1-4, with D possibly TRBD1 on 6 matching bases. Trimming left V 6 bases short and J 0 bases short, with 14 bases between. This CDR3 is built from 16 residues. Per germline, CDR1 MNHEY and CDR2 SMNVEV (reference sequence).

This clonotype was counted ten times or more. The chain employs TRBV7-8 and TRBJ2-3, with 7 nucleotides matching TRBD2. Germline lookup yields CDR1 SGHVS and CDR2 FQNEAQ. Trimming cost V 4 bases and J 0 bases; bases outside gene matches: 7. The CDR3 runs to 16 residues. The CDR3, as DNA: TGTGCCAGCAGCTCCGGGAGGCAGCAAAGCACAGATACGCAGTATTTT. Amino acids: CASSSGRQQSTDTQYF.

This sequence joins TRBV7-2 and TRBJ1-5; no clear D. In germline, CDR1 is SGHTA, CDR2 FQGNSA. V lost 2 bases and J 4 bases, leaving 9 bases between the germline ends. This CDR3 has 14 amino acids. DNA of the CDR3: TGTGCCAGCAGCTTAAATTTAAGGAATCAGCCCCAGCATTTT. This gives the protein CASSLNLRNQPQHF. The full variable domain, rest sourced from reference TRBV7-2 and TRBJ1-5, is GAGVSQSPSNKVTEKGKDVELRCDPISGHTALYWYRQSLGQGLEFLIYFQGNSAPDKSGLPSDRFSAERTGGSVSTLTIQRTQQEDSAVYLCASSLNLRNQPQHFGDGTRLSIL.

The CDR3: CASSRYLDEQYF. For the CDR3, the DNA is TGTGCCAGCAGTCGATACCTGGACGAGCAGTACTTC. This chain links TRBV11-2 with TRBJ2-7, with D hard to call. Trimming shortened V by 6 bases and J by 5 bases, and 11 bases separated the two germline ends. The germline V gene has CDR1 SGHAT and CDR2 FQNNGV. The CDR3 runs to 12 residues. The full variable domain, its missing parts supplied by reference TRBV11-2 and TRBJ2-7, is EAGVAQSPRYKIIEKRQSVAFWCNPISGHATLYWYQQILGQGPKLLIQFQNNGVVDDSQLPKDRFSAERLKGVDSTLKIQPAKLEDSAVYLCASSRYLDEQYFGPGTRLTVT.

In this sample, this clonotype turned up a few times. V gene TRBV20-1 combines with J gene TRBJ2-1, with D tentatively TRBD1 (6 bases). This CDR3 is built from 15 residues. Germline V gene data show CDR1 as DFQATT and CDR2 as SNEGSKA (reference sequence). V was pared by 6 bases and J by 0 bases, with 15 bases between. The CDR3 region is CSAVDRRSSYNEQFF. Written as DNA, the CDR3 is TGCAGTGCAGTGGACAGAAGGAGCTCCTACAATGAGCAGTTCTTC.

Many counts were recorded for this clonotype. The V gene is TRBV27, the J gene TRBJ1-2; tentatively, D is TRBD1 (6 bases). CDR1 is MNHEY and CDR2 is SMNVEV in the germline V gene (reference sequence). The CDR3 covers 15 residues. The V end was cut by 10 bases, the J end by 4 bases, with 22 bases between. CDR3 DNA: TGTGCCACCGAAGGGGGGGACATCGTCTTCTATGGCTACACCTTC. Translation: CATEGGDIVFYGYTF.

DNA of the CDR3: TGTGCCAGCAGTGAAAAGGACACAGATACGCAGTATTTT. Encoded protein: CASSEKDTDTQYF. V is TRBV6-1 and J is TRBJ2-3; D remains ambiguous. Trimming removed 2 bases from V and 2 bases from J, with 5 bases in between. This CDR3 spans 13 amino acids. Germline V CDR1 and CDR2: MNHNS, SASEGT.

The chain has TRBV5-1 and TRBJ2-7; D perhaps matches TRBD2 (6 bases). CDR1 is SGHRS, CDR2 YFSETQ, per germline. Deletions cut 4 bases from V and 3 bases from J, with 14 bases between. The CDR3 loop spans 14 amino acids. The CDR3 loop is CASSRESADYEQYF. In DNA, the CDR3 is TGCGCCAGCAGCCGGGAGTCGGCGGACTACGAGCAGTACTTC.

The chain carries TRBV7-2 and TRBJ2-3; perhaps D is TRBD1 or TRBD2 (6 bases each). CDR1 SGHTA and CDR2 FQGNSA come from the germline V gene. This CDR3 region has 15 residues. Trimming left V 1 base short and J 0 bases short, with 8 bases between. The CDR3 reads CASSLVGGSTDTQYF. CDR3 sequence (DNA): TGTGCCAGCAGCTTAGTAGGGGGGAGCACAGATACGCAGTATTTT.

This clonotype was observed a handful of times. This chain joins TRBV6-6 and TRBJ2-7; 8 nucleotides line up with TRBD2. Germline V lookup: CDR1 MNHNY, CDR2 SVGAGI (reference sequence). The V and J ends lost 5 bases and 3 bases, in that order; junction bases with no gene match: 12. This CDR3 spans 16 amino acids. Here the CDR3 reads CASSHTRGGGYYEQYF. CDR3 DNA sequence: TGTGCCAGCAGTCACACCCGGGGGGGGGGCTACTACGAGCAGTACTTC.

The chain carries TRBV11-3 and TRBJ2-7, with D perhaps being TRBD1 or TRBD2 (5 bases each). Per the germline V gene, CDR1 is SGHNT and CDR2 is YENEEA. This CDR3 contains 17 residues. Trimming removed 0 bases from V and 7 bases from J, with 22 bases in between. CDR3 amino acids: CASSLEGIGGPLGEQYF. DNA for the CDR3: TGTGCCAGCAGCTTAGAAGGCATTGGGGGTCCCCTGGGGGAGCAGTACTTC.

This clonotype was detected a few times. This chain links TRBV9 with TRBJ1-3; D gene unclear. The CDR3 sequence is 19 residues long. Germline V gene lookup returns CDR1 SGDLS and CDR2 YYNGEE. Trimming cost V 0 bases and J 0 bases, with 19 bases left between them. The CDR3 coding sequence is TGTGCCAGCAGCGTAGAGGGAGTAGGGCAGGCCGACTCTGGAAACACCATATATTTT. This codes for CASSVEGVGQADSGNTIYF.

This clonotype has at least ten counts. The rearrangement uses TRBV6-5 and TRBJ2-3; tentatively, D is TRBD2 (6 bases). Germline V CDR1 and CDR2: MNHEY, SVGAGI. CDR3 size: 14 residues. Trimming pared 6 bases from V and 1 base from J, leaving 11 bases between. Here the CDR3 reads CASSSTGGTDTQYF. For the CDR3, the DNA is TGTGCCAGCAGCTCCACGGGGGGCACAGATACGCAGTATTTT.

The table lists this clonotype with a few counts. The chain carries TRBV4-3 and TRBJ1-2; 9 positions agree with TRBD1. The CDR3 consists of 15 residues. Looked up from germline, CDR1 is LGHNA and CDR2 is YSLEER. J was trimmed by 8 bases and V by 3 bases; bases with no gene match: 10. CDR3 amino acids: CASSHFLGQGRGYTF. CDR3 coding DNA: TGCGCCAGCAGCCATTTCCTCGGACAGGGGAGAGGCTACACCTTC.

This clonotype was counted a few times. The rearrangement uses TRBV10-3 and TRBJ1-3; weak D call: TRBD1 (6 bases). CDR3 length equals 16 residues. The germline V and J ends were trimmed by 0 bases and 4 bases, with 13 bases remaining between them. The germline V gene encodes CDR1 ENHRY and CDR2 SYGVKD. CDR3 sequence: CAISESWGAGGNTIYF. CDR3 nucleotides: TGTGCCATCAGTGAGTCGTGGGGGGCCGGAGGAAACACCATATATTTT.

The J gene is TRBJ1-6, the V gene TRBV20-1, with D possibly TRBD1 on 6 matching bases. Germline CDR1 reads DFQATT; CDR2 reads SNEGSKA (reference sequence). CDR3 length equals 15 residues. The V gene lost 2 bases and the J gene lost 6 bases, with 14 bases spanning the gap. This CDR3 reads CSARYRENLNSPLHF. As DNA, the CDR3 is TGCAGTGCTAGATACAGGGAAAACCTTAATTCACCCCTCCACTTT.

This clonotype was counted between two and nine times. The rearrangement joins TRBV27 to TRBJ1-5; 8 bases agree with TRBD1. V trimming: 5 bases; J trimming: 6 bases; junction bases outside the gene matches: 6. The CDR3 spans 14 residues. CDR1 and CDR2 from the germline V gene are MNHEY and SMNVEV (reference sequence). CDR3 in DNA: TGTGCCAGCAGTCACGGACAGGGTAGTCAGCCCCAGCATTTT. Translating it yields CASSHGQGSQPQHF.

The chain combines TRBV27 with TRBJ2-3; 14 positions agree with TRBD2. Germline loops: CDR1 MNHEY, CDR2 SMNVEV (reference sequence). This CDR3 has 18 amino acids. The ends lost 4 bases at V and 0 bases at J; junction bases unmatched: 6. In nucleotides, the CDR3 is TGTGCCAGCAGTTGGGGGACTAGCGGGGGAGATAGCACAGATACGCAGTATTTT. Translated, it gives CASSWGTSGGDSTDTQYF.

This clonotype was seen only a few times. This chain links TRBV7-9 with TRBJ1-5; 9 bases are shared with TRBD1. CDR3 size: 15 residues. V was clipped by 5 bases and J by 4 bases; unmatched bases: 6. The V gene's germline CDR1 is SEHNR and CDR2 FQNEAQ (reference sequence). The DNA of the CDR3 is TGTGCCAGCAGCCGAGGGACAGGGCAAAATCAGCCCCAGCATTTT. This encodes CASSRGTGQNQPQHF.

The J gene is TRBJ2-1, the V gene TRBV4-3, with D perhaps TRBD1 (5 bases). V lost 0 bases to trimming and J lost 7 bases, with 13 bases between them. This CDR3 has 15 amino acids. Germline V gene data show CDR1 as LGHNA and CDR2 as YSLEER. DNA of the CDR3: TGCGCCAGCAGCCAAGATCCGAAGGGGTGGAATGAGCAGTTCTTC. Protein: CASSQDPKGWNEQFF.

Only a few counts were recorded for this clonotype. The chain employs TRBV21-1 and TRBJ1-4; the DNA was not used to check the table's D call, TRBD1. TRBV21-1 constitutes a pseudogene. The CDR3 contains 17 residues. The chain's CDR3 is CASSTNTGTTTNEKLFF. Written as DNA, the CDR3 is TGTGCCAGCAGCACCAACACTGGGACAACAACTAATGAAAAACTGTTTTTT.

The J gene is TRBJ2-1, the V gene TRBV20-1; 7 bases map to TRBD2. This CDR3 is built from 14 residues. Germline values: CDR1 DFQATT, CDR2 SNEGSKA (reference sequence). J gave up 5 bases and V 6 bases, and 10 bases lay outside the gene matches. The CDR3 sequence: CSATLGGIHNEQFF. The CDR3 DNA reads TGCAGTGCCACCCTGGGAGGGATTCACAATGAGCAGTTCTTC.

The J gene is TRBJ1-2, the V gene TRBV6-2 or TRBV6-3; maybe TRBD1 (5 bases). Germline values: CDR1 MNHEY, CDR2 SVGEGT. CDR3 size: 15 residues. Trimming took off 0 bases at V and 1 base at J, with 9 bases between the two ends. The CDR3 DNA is TGTGCCAGCAGTTACTCGTCGAGGGGTAACTATGGCTACACCTTC. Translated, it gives CASSYSSRGNYGYTF.

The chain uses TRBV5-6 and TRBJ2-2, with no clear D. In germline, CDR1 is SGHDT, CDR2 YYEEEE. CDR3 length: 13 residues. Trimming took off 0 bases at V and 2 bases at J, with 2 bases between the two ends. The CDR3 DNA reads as TGTGCCAGCAGCTTGGATAACACCGGGGAGCTGTTTTTT. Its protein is CASSLDNTGELFF.

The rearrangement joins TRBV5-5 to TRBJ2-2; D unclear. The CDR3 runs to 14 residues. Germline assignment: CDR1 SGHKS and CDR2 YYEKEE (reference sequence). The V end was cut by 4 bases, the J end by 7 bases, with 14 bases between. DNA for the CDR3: TGTGCCAGCAGCAACGGGTCTTCATACGGGGAGCTGTTTTTT. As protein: CASSNGSSYGELFF.

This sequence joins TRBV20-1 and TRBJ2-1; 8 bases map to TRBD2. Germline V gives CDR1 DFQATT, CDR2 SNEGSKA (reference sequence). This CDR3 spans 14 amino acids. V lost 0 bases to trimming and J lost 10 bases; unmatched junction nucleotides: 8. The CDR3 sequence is CSARDPVAGREQFF. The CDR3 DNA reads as TGCAGTGCTAGAGACCCCGTAGCGGGGAGGGAGCAGTTCTTC.

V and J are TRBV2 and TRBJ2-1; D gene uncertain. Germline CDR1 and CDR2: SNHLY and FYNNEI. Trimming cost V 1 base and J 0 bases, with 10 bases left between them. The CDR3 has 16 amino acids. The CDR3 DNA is TGTGCCAGCAGTGAAGGCTCACCCAGCTCCTACAATGAGCAGTTCTTC. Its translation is CASSEGSPSSYNEQFF.